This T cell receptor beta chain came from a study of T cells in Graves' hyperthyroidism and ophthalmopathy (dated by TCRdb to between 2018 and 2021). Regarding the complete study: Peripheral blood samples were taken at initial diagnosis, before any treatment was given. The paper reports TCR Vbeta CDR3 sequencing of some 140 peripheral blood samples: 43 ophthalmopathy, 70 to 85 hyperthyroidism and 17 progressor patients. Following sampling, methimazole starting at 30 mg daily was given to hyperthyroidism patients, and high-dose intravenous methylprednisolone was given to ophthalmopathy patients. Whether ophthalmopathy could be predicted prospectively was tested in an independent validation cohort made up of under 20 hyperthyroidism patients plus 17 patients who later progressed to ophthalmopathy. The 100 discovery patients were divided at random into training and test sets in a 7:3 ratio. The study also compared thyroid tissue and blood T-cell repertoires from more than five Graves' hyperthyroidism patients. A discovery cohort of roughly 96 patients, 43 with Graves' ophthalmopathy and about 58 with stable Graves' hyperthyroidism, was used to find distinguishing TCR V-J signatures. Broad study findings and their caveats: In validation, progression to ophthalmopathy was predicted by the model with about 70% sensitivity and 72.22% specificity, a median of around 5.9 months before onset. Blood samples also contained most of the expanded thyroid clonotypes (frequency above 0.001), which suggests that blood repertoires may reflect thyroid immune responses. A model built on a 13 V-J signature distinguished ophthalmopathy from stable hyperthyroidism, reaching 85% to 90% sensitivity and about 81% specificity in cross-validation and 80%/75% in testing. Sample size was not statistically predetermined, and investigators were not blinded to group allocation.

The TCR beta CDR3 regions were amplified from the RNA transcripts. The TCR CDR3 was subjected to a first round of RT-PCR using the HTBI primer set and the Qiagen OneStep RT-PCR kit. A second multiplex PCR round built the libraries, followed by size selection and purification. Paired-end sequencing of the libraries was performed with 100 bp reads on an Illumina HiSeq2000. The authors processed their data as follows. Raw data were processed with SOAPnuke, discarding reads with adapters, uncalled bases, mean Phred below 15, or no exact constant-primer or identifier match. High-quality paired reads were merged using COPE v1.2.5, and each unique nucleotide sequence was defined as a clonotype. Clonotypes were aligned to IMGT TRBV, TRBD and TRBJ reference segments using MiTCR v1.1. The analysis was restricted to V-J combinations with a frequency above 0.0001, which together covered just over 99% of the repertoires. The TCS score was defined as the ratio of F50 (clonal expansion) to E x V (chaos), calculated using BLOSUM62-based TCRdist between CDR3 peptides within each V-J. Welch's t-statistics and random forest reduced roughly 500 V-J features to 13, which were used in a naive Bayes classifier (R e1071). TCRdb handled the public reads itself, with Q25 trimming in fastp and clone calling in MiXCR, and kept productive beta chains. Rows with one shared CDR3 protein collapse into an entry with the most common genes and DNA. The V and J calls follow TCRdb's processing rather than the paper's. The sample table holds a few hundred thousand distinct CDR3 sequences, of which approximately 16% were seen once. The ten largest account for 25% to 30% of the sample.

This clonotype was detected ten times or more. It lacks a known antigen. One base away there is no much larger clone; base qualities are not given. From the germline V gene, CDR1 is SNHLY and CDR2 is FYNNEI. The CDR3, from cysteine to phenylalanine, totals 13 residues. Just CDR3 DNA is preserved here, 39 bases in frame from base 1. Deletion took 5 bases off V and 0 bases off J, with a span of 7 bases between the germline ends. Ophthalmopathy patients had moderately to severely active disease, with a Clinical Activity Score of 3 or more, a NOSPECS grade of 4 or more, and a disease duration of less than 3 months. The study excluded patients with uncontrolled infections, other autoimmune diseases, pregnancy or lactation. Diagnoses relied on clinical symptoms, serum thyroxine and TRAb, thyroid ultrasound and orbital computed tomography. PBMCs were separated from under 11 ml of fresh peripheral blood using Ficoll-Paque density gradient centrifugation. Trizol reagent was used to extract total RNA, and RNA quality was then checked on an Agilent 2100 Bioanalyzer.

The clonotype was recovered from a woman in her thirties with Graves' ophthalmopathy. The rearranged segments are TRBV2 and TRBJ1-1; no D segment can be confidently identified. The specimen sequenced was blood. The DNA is TGTGCCAGCAGTCCCGACATGAACACTGAAGCTTTCTTT. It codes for CASSPDMNTEAFF.